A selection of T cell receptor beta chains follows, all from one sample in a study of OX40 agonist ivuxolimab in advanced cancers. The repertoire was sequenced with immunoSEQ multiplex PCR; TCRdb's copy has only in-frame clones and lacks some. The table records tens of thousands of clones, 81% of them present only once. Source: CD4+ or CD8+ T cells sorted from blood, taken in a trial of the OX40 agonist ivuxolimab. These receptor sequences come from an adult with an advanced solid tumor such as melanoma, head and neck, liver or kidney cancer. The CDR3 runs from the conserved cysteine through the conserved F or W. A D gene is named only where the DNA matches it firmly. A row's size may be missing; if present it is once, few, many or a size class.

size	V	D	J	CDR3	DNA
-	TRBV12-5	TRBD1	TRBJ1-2	CASGTQTGVGYTF	TGTGCTAGTGGTACACAGACAGGGGTAGGCTACACCTTC
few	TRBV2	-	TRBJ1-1	CASMREMNTEAFF	TGTGCCAGCATGAGAGAGATGAACACTGAAGCTTTCTTT
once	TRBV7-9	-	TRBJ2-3	CASSLPPSTDTQYF	TGTGCCAGCAGCTTGCCACCTAGCACAGATACGCAGTATTTT
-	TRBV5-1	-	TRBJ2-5	CASSLLNTRGETQYF	TGCGCCAGCAGCTTGTTGAACACCCGGGGAGAGACCCAGTACTTC
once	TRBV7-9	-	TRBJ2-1	CASSFLAGPYNEQFF	TGTGCCAGCAGCTTTTTGGCAGGGCCCTACAATGAGCAGTTCTTC
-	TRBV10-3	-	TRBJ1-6	CAISDAVKFSEPGRKNSPLHF	TGTGCCATCAGTGATGCCGTGAAGTTCTCCGAGCCGGGACGGAAAAATTCACCCCTCCACTTT
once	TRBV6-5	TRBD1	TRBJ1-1	CASSQQTGAYTEAFF	TGTGCCAGCAGTCAACAGACAGGGGCCTACACTGAAGCTTTCTTT
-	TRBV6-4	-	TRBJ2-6	CASADRSRGGANVLTF	TGTGCCAGCGCGGACCGAAGTAGAGGTGGGGCCAACGTCCTGACTTTC
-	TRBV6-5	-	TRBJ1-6	CASSDGTDNSPLHF	TGTGCCAGCAGTGATGGGACGGACAATTCACCCCTCCACTTT
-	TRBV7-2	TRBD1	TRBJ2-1	CASSLVAGGAAEQFF	TGTGCCAGCAGCTTAGTGGCAGGGGGAGCGGCGGAGCAGTTCTTC
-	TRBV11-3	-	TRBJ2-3	CASSPETTDTQYF	TGTGCCAGCAGCCCCGAAACCACAGATACGCAGTATTTT
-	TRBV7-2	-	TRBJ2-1	CASSQMWVNEQFF	TGTGCCAGCAGCCAGATGTGGGTAAATGAGCAGTTCTTC
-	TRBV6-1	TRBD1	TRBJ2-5	CASKSRTGVSETQYF	TGTGCCAGCAAATCCCGGACAGGGGTTTCGGAGACCCAGTACTTC
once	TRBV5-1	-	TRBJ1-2	CASSLEDYGYTF	TGCGCCAGCAGCTTGGAAGACTATGGCTACACCTTC
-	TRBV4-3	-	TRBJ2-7	CASSHPGAVTTYEQYF	TGCGCCAGCAGCCACCCCGGGGCGGTGACCACCTACGAGCAGTACTTC
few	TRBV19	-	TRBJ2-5	CASSIAGDQTQYF	TGTGCCAGTAGTATAGCCGGGGATCAGACCCAGTACTTC
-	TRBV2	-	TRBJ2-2	CASRSHGGELFF	TGTGCCAGCAGGTCACACGGCGGGGAGCTGTTTTTT
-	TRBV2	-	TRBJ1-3	CASRPGAGNTIYF	TGTGCCAGCAGACCAGGGGCTGGAAACACCATATATTTT
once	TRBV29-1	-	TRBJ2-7	CSVLGTFYEQYF	TGCAGCGTATTGGGCACCTTCTACGAGCAGTACTTC
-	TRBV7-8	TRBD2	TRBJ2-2	CASSLETSGRRTNTGELFF	TGTGCCAGCAGCTTAGAGACTAGCGGGAGGAGAACGAACACCGGGGAGCTGTTTTTT
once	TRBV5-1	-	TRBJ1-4	CASSNQQGTNEKLFF	TGCGCCAGCAGTAACCAGCAGGGAACTAATGAAAAACTGTTTTTT
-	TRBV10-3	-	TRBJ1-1	CAIRPNTGENTEAFF	TGTGCCATCAGACCCAACACAGGAGAGAACACTGAAGCTTTCTTT
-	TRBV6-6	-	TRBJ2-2	CASNPDPGGELFF	TGTGCCAGCAATCCTGACCCCGGCGGGGAGCTGTTTTTT
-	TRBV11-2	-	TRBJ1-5	CASSPDGDQPQHF	TGTGCCAGCAGCCCAGACGGGGATCAGCCCCAGCATTTT
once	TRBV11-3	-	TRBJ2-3	CASSLDPRPQDTQYF	TGTGCCAGCAGCTTAGATCCGAGGCCCCAGGATACGCAGTATTTT
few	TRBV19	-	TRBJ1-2	CASSIDQRPAGYTF	TGTGCCAGTAGTATAGATCAGAGGCCAGCCGGCTACACCTTC
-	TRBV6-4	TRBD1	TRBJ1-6	CASSDSTGGNSPLHF	TGTGCCAGCAGTGACTCGACAGGGGGTAATTCACCCCTCCACTTT
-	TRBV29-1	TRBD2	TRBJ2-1	CSVGLAGVSEQFF	TGCAGCGTTGGACTAGCGGGAGTAAGTGAGCAGTTCTTC
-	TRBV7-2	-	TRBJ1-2	CASSLAEYTEGYTF	TGTGCCAGCAGCTTAGCTGAGTATACAGAAGGCTACACCTTC
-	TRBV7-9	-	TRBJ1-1	CASSLVGGGTEAFF	TGTGCCAGCAGCCTCGTTGGGGGAGGTACTGAAGCTTTCTTT
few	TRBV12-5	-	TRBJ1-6	CASALGTAGVSPLHF	TGTGCTAGTGCTCTCGGGACCGCGGGGGTCTCACCCCTCCACTTT
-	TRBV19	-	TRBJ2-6	CASSIISSGANVLTF	TGTGCCAGTAGTATTATCAGCTCTGGGGCCAACGTCCTGACTTTC
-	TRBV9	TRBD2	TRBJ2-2	CASSPSPGGVTGELFF	TGTGCCAGCAGCCCAAGCCCGGGGGGGGTCACCGGGGAGCTGTTTTTT
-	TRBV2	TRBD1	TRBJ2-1	CASSGRDRAYNEQFF	TGTGCCAGCAGTGGGCGGGACAGGGCCTACAATGAGCAGTTCTTC
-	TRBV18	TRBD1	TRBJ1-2	CASSPEYTGTENGYTF	TGTGCCAGCTCACCAGAATATACCGGGACAGAGAATGGCTACACCTTC
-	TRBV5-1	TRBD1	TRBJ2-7	CASSLVGRGSDEQYF	TGCGCCAGCAGCTTGGTGGGCAGGGGGAGCGACGAGCAGTACTTC
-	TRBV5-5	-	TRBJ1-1	CASSSSQVTEAFF	TGTGCCAGCAGCTCCTCACAGGTCACTGAAGCTTTCTTT
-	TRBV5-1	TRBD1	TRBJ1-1	CASSATGANTEAFF	TGCGCCAGCAGCGCGACAGGGGCGAACACTGAAGCTTTCTTT
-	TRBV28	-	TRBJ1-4	CASSSDGENEKLFF	TGTGCCAGCAGTTCGGACGGTGAGAATGAAAAACTGTTTTTT
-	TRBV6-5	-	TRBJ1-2	CASSYGVRVRYGYTF	TGTGCCAGCAGTTATGGGGTCAGGGTTAGATATGGCTACACCTTC
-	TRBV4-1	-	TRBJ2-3	CASSQGSAGTDTQYF	TGCGCCAGCAGCCAAGGATCAGCGGGCACAGATACGCAGTATTTT
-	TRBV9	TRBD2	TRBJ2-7	CASSVASGYSYELYF	TGTGCCAGCAGCGTAGCTAGCGGTTACTCCTACGAGCTGTACTTC
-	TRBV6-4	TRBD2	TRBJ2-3	CASSEAGGTDTQYF	TGTGCCAGCAGTGAGGCGGGGGGGACAGATACGCAGTATTTT
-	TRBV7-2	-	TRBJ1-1	CASSQGQGWGTEAFF	TGTGCCAGCAGCCAGGGGCAGGGTTGGGGCACTGAAGCTTTCTTT
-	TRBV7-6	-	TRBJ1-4	CASSLTVEKLFF	TGTGCCAGCAGCCTTACGGTCGAAAAACTGTTTTTT
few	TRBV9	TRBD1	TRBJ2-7	CASSAGQETYEQYF	TGTGCCAGCAGCGCAGGACAGGAGACCTACGAGCAGTACTTC
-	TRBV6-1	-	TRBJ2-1	CASSEILAAYNEQFF	TGTGCCAGCAGTGAAATACTAGCTGCCTACAATGAGCAGTTCTTC
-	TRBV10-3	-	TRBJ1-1	CAISGGNTEAFF	TGTGCCATCAGTGGAGGGAACACTGAAGCTTTCTTT
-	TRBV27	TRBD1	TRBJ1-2	CASSSGGVYGYTF	TGTGCCAGCAGTTCAGGGGGCGTCTATGGCTACACCTTC
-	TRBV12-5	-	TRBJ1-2	CASGRGVHNYGYTF	TGTGCTAGTGGCAGGGGTGTCCATAACTATGGCTACACCTTC
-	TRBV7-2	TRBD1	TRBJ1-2	CASSLARTGDGYGYTF	TGTGCCAGCAGCTTAGCTCGTACAGGGGATGGCTATGGCTACACCTTC
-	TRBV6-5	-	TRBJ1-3	CASRPGETGNTIYF	TGTGCCAGCAGACCAGGGGAGACTGGAAACACCATATATTTT
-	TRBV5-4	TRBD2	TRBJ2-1	CASSLEGVSRGRDNEQFF	TGTGCCAGCAGCTTGGAAGGAGTGTCTCGCGGGAGGGACAATGAGCAGTTCTTC
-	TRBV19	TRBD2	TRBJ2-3	CASSMAGGTDTQYF	TGTGCCAGTAGTATGGCGGGGGGCACAGATACGCAGTATTTT
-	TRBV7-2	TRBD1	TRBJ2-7	CASSPNSGTGGEQYF	TGTGCCAGCAGCCCGAATTCCGGGACAGGGGGCGAGCAGTACTTC
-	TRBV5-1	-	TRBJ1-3	CASSLDWYSGNTIYF	TGCGCCAGCAGCTTGGATTGGTACTCTGGAAACACCATATATTTT
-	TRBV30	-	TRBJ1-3	CAWSRRFRYSGNTIYF	TGTGCCTGGAGTCGTCGATTCCGCTACTCTGGAAACACCATATATTTT